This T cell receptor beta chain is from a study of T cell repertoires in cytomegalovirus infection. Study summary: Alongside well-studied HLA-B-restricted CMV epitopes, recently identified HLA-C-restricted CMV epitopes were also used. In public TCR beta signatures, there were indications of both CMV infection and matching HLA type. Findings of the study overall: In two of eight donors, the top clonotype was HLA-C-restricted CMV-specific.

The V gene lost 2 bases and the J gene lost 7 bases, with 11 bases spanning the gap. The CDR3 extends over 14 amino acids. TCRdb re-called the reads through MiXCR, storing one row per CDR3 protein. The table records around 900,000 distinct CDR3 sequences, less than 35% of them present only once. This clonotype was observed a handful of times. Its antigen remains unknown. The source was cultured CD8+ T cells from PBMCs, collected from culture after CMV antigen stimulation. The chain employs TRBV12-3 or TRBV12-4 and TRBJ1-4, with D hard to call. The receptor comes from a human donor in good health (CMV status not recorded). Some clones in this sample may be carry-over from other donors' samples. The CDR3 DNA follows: TGTGCCAGCAGTTTATTGGGAGTTGGTGAAAAACTGTTTTTT. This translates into CASSLLGVGEKLFF.